This entry describes one T cell receptor (beta chain). Its antigen is not known. Second doses were pooled across both intervals (about 4 or about 12 weeks). This sample is drawn from a study of T cell responses to AZD1222 COVID-19 vaccine. Trimming removed 1 base at V and 2 bases at J, with 6 bases between. This CDR3 has 13 amino acids. Germline V lookup: CDR1 LGHNA, CDR2 YSLEER. Clones were read by immunoSEQ multiplex PCR, and TCRdb kept only the in-frame ones, dropping some. The top ten clones hold about 4% of a sample with about 160,000 clones, over 80% of them seen once. Study-level results: White British people made up most donors, females outnumbered males, and clonal diversity was possibly underestimated.

The sample in question was peripheral blood, obtained 28 days after the second AZD1222 dose. The sequence came from an adult who received the AZD1222 COVID-19 vaccine. J is TRBJ2-7 and V is TRBV4-3; D is ambiguous. CDR3 region: CASSQGFPYEQYF. CDR3 nucleotides: TGCGCCAGCAGCCAAGGATTCCCCTACGAGCAGTACTTC.